The T cell receptor (beta chain) under discussion was sequenced for a study of CD8 T cells in ankylosing spondylitis. Study-wide points: Matched ankylosing spondylitis synovial fluid reportedly contained a significantly enriched population of disease-linked clones.

The germline V gene has CDR1 SQVTM and CDR2 ANQGSEA. The length of the CDR3 is 12 residues. The ends were cut back, 6 bases at V and 6 bases at J, with 15 bases in the middle. This clonotype has a count of ten or more. What it recognizes is unknown. Using quantitative 5'-RACE with molecular barcodes, the authors made TCR beta libraries. TCRdb itself ran the 5' RACE reads through MiXCR, one entry per CDR3 protein. The table has under 200,000 distinct CDR3 sequences, under 14% seen once. The sequenced material came from blood, either unsorted or a sorted T cell fraction (not recorded which). This receptor was identified in a male donor with ankylosing spondylitis or in good health (not recorded which). The chain recombines TRBV29-1 with TRBJ2-7; no clear D. The CDR3 DNA follows: TGCAGCGTAGATCAAGGCAGAGGCGAGCAGTACTTC. Translated, it gives CSVDQGRGEQYF.